The 5 T cell receptor beta chains below all came from one sample that was sequenced in a study of cytotoxic CD8 clonotypes in ibrutinib-treated CLL. Sequencing was performed with immunoSEQ multiplex PCR; in TCRdb, only in-frame clones are kept and a portion is missing. The profile shows a few hundred thousand clones, 67% of them singletons. Sequenced material: PBMCs, taken after 36 months of ibrutinib treatment. The receptors stem from a human donor with chronic lymphocytic leukemia.

About this clone itself: The sample holds other DNA sequences that translate to the same CDR3. The CDR3, as DNA: TGCAGCGTTGAAGGACGGCTGAACACTGAAGCTTTCTTT. Encoded protein: CSVEGRLNTEAFF. V gene TRBV29-1 combines with J gene TRBJ1-1; D not certain. Trimming removed 1 base from V and 0 bases from J, with 6 bases in between. Per germline, CDR1 SQVTM and CDR2 ANQGSEA. The CDR3 loop spans 13 amino acids.

In this sample, this clone turned up a few times. V is TRBV7-9 and J is TRBJ2-7; D is unclear. The CDR3 runs 12 residues. Germline values: CDR1 SEHNR, CDR2 FQNEAQ (reference sequence). V was trimmed by 7 bases and J by 0 bases, leaving 7 bases between them. This CDR3 reads CASTKNSYEQYF. In nucleotides, the CDR3 is TGTGCCAGCACTAAGAACTCCTACGAGCAGTACTTC.

This rearrangement joins TRBV5-1 to TRBJ1-2, with no clear D. Trimming took off 2 bases at V and 0 bases at J, with 11 bases between the two ends. There are 15 residues in the CDR3. The germline V gene encodes CDR1 SGHRS and CDR2 YFSETQ. CDR3 sequence reads: CASSFSNSPNYGYTF. Written as DNA, the CDR3 is TGCGCCAGCAGCTTTTCTAACAGCCCTAACTATGGCTACACCTTC. The complete variable domain, with remaining parts taken from reference TRBV5-1 and TRBJ1-2, reads KAGVTQTPRYLIKTRGQQVTLSCSPISGHRSVSWYQQTPGQGLQFLFEYFSETQRNKGNFPGRFSGRQFSNSRSEMNVSTLELGDSALYLCASSFSNSPNYGYTFGSGTRLTVV.

This chain uses TRBV27 with TRBJ2-3; TRBD2 is a possible D gene (6 bases). The CDR3 totals 14 residues. The V end was cut by 2 bases, the J end by 0 bases, with 6 bases between. From germline, CDR1 is MNHEY and CDR2 SMNVEV (reference sequence). The CDR3 bases are TGTGCCAGCAGTTTAGCGGGAAGCACAGATACGCAGTATTTT. This encodes CASSLAGSTDTQYF.

The rearrangement uses TRBV5-6 and TRBJ2-7, with D perhaps given as TRBD1 or TRBD2 (5 bases each). The CDR3 is made up of 14 amino acids. Germline CDR1 SGHDT, CDR2 YYEEEE. V lost 4 bases, J lost 4 bases, and 15 bases lay in between. CDR3 nucleotide sequence: TGTGCCAGCAGCCCCAACCTCTGGGGGTACGAGCAGTACTTC. It encodes CASSPNLWGYEQYF.